Listed below are T cell receptor beta chains from one sample, sequenced in a study of cytomegalovirus exposure and HLA in healthy donors. TCRdb's copy holds only in-frame clones and misses some; the assay was immunoSEQ multiplex PCR. Here the sample spans roughly 100,000 clones, 85% being singletons. Specimen: PBMCs. Receptors originate from a man younger than 35 in good health and CMV-seropositive. Each CDR3 is given with its conserved first and last residue. A D gene is named only where the DNA matches it firmly. Clone size is given for some rows only: seen once, a few or many times, or a class if the clone is expanded.

d_gene	abundance	v_gene	j_gene	CDR3aa	CDR3nt
TRBD1	once	TRBV6-4	TRBJ1-4	CASSDCGQGWITNEKLFF	TGTGCCAGCAGTGACTGTGGACAGGGGTGGATAACTAATGAAAAACTGTTTTTT
TRBD2	-	TRBV30	TRBJ2-3	CAWSLAGGTDTQYF	TGTGCCTGGTCACTAGCGGGAGGAACAGATACGCAGTATTTT
TRBD1	-	TRBV10-1	TRBJ2-1	CASRGQGNEQFF	TGCGCCAGCAGAGGACAGGGCAATGAGCAGTTCTTC
TRBD1	-	TRBV2	TRBJ1-1	CASSRQGNTEAFF	TGTGCCAGCAGTCGACAGGGGAATACTGAAGCTTTCTTT
TRBD1	-	TRBV5-6	TRBJ2-5	CASSLKTGGETQYF	TGTGCCAGCAGCTTAAAGACAGGGGGGGAGACCCAGTACTTC
-	-	TRBV5-1	TRBJ2-1	CASSLVFESSYNEQFF	TGCGCCAGCAGCTTGGTTTTTGAGAGCTCCTACAATGAGCAGTTCTTC
-	-	TRBV28	TRBJ1-4	CASSPVQKLNEKLFF	TGTGCCAGCAGTCCCGTACAGAAGCTTAATGAAAAACTGTTTTTT
TRBD2	-	TRBV2	TRBJ2-7	CASSDFSGRASYEQYF	TGTGCCAGCAGCGACTTTAGCGGGAGGGCCTCCTACGAGCAGTACTTC
TRBD1	-	TRBV13	TRBJ2-1	CASSLSPVGWTGPVTNEQFF	TGTGCCAGCAGCTTATCACCGGTGGGATGGACAGGGCCGGTAACCAATGAGCAGTTCTTC
-	-	TRBV5-1	TRBJ2-3	CASSFLGGIPPDTQYF	TGCGCCAGCAGCTTTTTGGGCGGGATCCCCCCAGATACGCAGTATTTT
-	-	TRBV28	TRBJ1-2	CASSARAEGIYGYTF	TGTGCCAGCAGTGCCCGGGCCGAGGGAATCTATGGCTACACCTTC
-	-	TRBV7-2	TRBJ1-1	CASSVGGGEAFF	TGTGCCAGCAGCGTCGGGGGGGGTGAAGCTTTCTTT
-	-	TRBV7-9	TRBJ1-4	CASSLDQKLFF	TGTGCCAGCAGCTTAGATCAGAAACTGTTTTTT
-	-	TRBV6-5	TRBJ1-3	CASSYNTYPSGNTIYF	TGTGCCAGCAGTTACAATACTTACCCCTCTGGAAACACCATATATTTT